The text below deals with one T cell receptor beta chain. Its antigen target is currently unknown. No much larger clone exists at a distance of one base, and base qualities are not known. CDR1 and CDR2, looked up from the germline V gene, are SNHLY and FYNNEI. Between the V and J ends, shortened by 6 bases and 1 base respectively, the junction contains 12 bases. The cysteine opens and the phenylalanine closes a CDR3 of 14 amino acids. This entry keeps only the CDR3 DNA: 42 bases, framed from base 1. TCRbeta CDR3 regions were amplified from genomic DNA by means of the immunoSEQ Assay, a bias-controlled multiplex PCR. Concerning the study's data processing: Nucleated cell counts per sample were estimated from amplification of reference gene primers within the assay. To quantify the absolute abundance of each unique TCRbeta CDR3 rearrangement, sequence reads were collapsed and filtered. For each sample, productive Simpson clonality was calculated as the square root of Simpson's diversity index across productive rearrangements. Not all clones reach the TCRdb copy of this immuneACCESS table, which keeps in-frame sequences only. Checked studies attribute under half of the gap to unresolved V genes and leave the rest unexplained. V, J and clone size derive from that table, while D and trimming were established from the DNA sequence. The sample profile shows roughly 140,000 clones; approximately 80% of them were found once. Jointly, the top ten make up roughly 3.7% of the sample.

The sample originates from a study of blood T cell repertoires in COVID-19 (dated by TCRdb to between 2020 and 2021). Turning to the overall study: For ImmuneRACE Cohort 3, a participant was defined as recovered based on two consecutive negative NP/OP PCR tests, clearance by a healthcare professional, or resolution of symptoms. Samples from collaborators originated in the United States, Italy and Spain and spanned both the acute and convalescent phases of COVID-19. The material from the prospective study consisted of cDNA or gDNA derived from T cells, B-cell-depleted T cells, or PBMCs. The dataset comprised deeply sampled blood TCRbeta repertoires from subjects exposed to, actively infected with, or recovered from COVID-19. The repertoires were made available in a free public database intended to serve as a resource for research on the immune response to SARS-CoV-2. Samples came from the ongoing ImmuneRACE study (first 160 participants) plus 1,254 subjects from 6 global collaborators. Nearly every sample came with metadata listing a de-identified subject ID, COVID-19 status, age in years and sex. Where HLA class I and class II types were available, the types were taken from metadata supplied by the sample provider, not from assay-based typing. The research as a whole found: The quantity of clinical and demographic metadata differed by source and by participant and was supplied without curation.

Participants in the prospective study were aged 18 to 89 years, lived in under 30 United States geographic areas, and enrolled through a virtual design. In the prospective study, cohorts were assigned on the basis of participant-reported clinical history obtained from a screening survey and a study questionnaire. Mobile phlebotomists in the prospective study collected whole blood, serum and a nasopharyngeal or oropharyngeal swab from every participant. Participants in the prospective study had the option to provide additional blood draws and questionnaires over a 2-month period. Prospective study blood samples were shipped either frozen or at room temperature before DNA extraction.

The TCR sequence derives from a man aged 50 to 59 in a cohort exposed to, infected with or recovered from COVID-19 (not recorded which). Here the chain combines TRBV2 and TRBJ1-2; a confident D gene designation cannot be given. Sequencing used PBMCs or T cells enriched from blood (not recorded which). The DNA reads TGTGCCAGCAGCCCGCGAGGATTTAACTATGGCTACACCTTC. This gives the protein CASSPRGFNYGYTF.